The sequence of this T cell receptor beta chain was determined in a study of blood T cells in healthy people across ages. The authors ran a second PCR of roughly 6 to 12 cycles using a sample-barcoded 5' primer and a J-beta primer mix. TCRdb independently ran MiXCR on the 5' RACE reads; one entry per CDR3 protein. The sample comprises roughly 730,000 distinct CDR3 sequences, 56% of which are singletons, and 20% to 30% rests with the top ten. Total RNA, at least 6 micrograms per sample, was extracted from PBMCs. The sequenced material came from blood. The receptor comes from a man aged 35-49 years in good health.

The CDR3 reads CASSPGQGTAFF. The DNA for the CDR3 is TGTGCCAGCAGCCCGGGACAGGGAACCGCTTTCTTT. V and J are TRBV5-6 and TRBJ1-1; the match to TRBD1 covers 9 bases. Unmatched junction bases numbered 6, after V lost 4 bases and J lost 11 bases. CDR3 length: 12 residues. The germline V gene encodes CDR1 SGHDT and CDR2 YYEEEE. Together with reference TRBV5-6 and TRBJ1-1, the CDR3 gives the full variable domain: DAGVTQSPTHLIKTRGQQVTLRCSPKSGHDTVSWYQQALGQGPQFIFQYYEEEERQRGNFPDRFSGHQFPNYSSELNVNALLLGDSALYLCASSPGQGTAFFGQGTRLTVV.